The present entry profiles one T cell receptor beta chain with its context. Its antigen is undetermined. Once cultured for approximately ten days, the cells underwent separation to obtain CD4+ T cells. The infection with SARS-CoV-2 (confirmed by PCR) occurred in this person between March and December 2020. Every participant took two doses of the BNT162b2 or mRNA-1273 vaccine. The data are from a study of vaccination effects on CD4 cells after COVID-19. Across the whole study: Before sequencing took place, the ViraFEST assay used viral peptide pools to expand antigen-specific CD4+ T cells. Cultivation was performed at a few million PBMC per well with around 10 IU/ml IL-2 and 9 to 10 ug/ml peptides added.

Some clones are missing from TCRdb's copy, which holds only in-frame ones; the method was immunoSEQ multiplex PCR. The data hold tens of thousands of clones, with 76% observed a single time. V lost 5 bases, J lost 7 bases, and 4 bases stayed unmatched. The germline V gene encodes CDR1 SGHNT and CDR2 YENEEA. This CDR3 is 14 amino acids long. Sample: CD4+ T cells from PBMCs cultured without peptide, taken after COVID-19 vaccination. The chain uses TRBV11-3 and TRBJ2-1, with TRBD2 matching over 11 bases. The receptor was derived from a human donor who had a prior SARS-CoV-2 infection. Here the CDR3 reads CASSPRTSGNEQFF. The DNA for the CDR3 is TGTGCCAGCAGCCCAAGGACTAGCGGGAATGAGCAGTTCTTC.